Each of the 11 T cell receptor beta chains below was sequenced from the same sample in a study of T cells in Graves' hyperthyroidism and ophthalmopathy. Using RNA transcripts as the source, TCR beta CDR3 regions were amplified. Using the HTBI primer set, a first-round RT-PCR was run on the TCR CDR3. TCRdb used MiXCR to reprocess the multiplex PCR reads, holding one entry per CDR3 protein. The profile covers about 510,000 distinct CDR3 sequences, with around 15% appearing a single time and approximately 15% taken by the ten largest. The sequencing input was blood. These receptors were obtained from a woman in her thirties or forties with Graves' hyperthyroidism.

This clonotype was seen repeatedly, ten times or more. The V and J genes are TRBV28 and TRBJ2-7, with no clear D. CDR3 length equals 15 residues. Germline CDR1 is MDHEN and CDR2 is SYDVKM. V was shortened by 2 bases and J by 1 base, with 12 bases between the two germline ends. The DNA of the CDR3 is TGTGCCAGCAGTTTAGGCGGCTTTAGTTCCTACGAGCAGTACTTC. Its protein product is CASSLGGFSSYEQYF.

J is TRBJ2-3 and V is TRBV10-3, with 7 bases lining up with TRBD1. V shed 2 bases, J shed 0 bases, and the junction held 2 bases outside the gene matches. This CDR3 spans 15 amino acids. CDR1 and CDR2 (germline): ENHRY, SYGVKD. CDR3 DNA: TGTGCCATCAGTGAGGGACAGGAGAGCACAGATACGCAGTATTTT. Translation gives CAISEGQESTDTQYF.

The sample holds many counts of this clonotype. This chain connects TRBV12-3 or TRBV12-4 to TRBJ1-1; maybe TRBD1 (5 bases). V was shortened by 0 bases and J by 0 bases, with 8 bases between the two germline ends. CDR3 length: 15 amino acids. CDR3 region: CASSLAATVNTEAFF. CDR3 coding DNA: TGTGCCAGCAGTTTAGCAGCGACAGTGAACACTGAAGCTTTCTTT.

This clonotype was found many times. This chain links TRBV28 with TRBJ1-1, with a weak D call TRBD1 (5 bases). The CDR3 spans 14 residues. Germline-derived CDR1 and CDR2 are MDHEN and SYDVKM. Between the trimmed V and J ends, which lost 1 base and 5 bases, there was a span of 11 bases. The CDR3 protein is CASSLLQGLTEAFF. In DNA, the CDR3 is TGTGCCAGCAGTTTATTGCAGGGATTGACTGAAGCTTTCTTT.

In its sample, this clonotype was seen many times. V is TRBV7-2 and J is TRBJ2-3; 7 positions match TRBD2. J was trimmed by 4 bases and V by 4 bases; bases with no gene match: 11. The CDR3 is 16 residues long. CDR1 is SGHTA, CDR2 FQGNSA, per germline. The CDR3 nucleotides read TGTGCCAGCAGCTCACTGGGACCGAGCGGGGCAGATACGCAGTATTTT. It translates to CASSSLGPSGADTQYF. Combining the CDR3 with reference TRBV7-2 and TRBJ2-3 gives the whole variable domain GAGVSQSPSNKVTEKGKDVELRCDPISGHTALYWYRQSLGQGLEFLIYFQGNSAPDKSGLPSDRFSAERTGGSVSTLTIQRTQQEDSAVYLCASSSLGPSGADTQYFGPGTRLTVL.

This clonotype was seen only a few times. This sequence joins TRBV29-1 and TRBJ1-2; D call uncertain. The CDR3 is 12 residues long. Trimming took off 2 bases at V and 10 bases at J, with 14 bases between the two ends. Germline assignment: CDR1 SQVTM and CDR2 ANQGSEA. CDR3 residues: CSVENTARDYTF. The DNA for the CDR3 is TGCAGCGTTGAAAACACAGCTCGTGACTACACCTTC.

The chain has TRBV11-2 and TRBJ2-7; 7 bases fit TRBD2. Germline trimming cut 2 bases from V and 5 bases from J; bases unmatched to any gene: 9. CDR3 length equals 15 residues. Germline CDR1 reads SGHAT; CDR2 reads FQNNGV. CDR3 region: CASSLSWGREDEQYF. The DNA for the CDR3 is TGTGCCAGCAGCTTATCATGGGGGAGGGAGGACGAGCAGTACTTC.

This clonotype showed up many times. The CDR3 sequence is CASSPQTGSGETQYF. CDR3 bases: TGTGCCAGCAGTCCCCAAACAGGTTCGGGGGAGACCCAGTACTTC. The chain uses TRBV27 and TRBJ2-5; D tentatively fits TRBD1 or TRBD2 (5 bases each). Germline-derived CDR1 and CDR2 are MNHEY and SMNVEV (reference sequence). The CDR3 runs to 15 residues. The V gene lost 5 bases and the J gene lost 5 bases, with 18 bases spanning the gap.

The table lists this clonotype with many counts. CDR3 sequence reads: CASSLARRESDTQYF. The CDR3 DNA is TGTGCCAGCAGCTTAGCGCGGCGGGAGTCAGATACGCAGTATTTT. The chain joins TRBV7-2 to TRBJ2-3; 7 bases are shared with TRBD2. Germline V gene lookup returns CDR1 SGHTA and CDR2 FQGNSA. There are 15 residues in the CDR3. Trimming cost V 0 bases and J 4 bases; bases outside gene matches: 4.

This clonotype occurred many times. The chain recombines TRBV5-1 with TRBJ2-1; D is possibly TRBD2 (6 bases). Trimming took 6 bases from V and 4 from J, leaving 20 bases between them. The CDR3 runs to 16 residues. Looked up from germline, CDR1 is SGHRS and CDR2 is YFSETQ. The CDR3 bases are TGCGCCAGCACCACTGGGGGAGCGGGCCTTTACAATGAGCAGTTCTTC. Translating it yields CASTTGGAGLYNEQFF.

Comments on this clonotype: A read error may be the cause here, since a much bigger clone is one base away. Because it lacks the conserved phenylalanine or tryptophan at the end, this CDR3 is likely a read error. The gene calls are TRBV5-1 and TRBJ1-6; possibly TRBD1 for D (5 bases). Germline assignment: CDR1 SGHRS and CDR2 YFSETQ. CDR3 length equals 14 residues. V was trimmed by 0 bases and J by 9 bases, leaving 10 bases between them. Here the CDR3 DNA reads TGCGCCAGCAGCTTGGGGCAGGGAAGTTCACCCCTCCACTTG. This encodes CASSLGQGSSPLHL.